The clone carrying this T cell receptor beta chain has only one observation. The sample originates from a study of blood T cell repertoires in COVID-19. On the study more broadly: Samples taken during acute and convalescent COVID-19 were collected in the United States, Italy and Spain. T cells, B-cell-depleted T cells, or PBMCs provided the cDNA or gDNA that served as material.

Original data processing: Reference gene primer amplification yielded estimated nucleated cell counts. The protocol was immunoSEQ multiplex PCR, while the TCRdb copy is restricted to in-frame clones and leaves out a portion. The DNA gave D and trimming, while V, J and clone size come from that table. The sample shows about 90,000 clones, about 80% of them seen only once. Sequencing input: peripheral blood. The source is a woman between 65 and 79 years old with acute or convalescent COVID-19.

CDR3 DNA: TGCGCCAGCAGCCAAGAGCCCGGGATCGACTATGGCTACACCTTC. Residues: CASSQEPGIDYGYTF. The gene calls are TRBV4-1 and TRBJ1-2; D not certain. V was shortened by 0 bases and J by 3 bases, with 11 bases between the two germline ends. This CDR3 spans 15 amino acids. Germline V lookup: CDR1 MGHRA, CDR2 YSYEKL.